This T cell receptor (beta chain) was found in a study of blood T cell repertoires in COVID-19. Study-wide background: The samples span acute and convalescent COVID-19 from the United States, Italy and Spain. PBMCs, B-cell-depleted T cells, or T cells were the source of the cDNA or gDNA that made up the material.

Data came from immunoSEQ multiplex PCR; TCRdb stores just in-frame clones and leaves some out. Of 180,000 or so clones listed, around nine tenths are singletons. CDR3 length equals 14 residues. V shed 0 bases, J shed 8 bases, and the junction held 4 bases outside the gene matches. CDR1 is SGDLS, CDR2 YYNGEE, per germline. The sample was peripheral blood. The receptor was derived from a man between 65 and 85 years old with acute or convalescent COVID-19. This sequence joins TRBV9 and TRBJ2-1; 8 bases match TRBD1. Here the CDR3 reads CASSVGAGGHEQFF. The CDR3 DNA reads TGTGCCAGCAGCGTAGGTGCAGGGGGCCATGAGCAGTTCTTC.